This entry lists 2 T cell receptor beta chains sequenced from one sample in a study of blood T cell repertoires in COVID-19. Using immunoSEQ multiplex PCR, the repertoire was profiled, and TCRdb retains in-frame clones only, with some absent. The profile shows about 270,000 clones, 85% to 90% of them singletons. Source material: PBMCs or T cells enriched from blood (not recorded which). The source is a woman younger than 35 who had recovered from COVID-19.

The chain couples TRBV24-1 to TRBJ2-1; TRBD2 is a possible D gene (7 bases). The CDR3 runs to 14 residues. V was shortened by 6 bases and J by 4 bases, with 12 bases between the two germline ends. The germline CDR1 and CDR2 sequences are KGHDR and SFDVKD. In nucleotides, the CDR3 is TGTGCCACCAGTAGGGGGGGAAGTTACAATGAGCAGTTCTTC. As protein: CATSRGGSYNEQFF.

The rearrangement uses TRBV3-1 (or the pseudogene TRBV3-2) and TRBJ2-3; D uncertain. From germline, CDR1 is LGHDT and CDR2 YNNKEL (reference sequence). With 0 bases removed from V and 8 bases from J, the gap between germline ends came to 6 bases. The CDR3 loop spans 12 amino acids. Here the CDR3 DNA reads TGTGCCAGCAGCCAAGATCCGGGTACGCAGTATTTT. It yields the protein CASSQDPGTQYF.